These T cell receptor beta chains were read from a single sample in a study of blood T cell repertoires in COVID-19. TCRdb's copy holds only in-frame clones and misses some; the assay was immunoSEQ multiplex PCR. Found here are about 120,000 clones, over 60% of them singletons; the top ten hold about 6.8%. The sample was peripheral blood. The receptors come from a man in his 70s with acute or convalescent COVID-19. CDR3s include the opening cysteine and the closing phenylalanine or tryptophan. Each record gives: J gene, clone size, D gene, V gene, CDR3 DNA, CDR3 protein. The D gene is left open where the match is weak. Some rows have no size entry. The others give once, few or many, or a class for an expanded clone.

TRBJ1-1 many NA TRBV11-1 TGTGCCAGCAGCTTAGTCGGTCGGGAGAACACTGAAGCTTTCTTT CASSLVGRENTEAFF
TRBJ2-1 NA TRBD1 TRBV6-2/TRBV6-3 TGTGCCAGCAGCCCCTCGGGACAGCGTTACAATGAGCAGTTCTTC CASSPSGQRYNEQFF
TRBJ1-6 NA TRBD1 TRBV15 TGTGCCACCAGCAGAGAGGTAGGGGGCAATTCACCCCTCCACTTT CATSREVGGNSPLHF
TRBJ2-2 NA TRBD2 TRBV6-5 TGTGCCAGCAGTAAGACTAGCGGACACACCGGGGAGCTGTTTTTT CASSKTSGHTGELFF
TRBJ2-5 NA NA TRBV7-9 TGTGCCAGCAGCACGGGGTTCCAAGAGACCCAGTACTTC CASSTGFQETQYF
TRBJ2-7 once TRBD2 TRBV5-4 TGTGCCAGCAGCCTCGTCGGGGGGGCCTACCCCGAGCAGTACTTC CASSLVGGAYPEQYF
TRBJ1-2 once TRBD1 TRBV20-1 TGCAGTGCGGGACAGGGGGGTGGCTACACCTTC CSAGQGGGYTF
TRBJ2-3 NA NA TRBV4-2 TGTGCCAGCAGCCAAGCTCAGGGTAGCACAGATACGCAGTATTTT CASSQAQGSTDTQYF
TRBJ2-4 NA TRBD1 TRBV6-8 TGTGCCAGCAGAATTTTAGACAGGGCTTCCAAAAACATTCAGTACTTC CASRILDRASKNIQYF
TRBJ2-1 NA NA TRBV7-9 TGTGCCAGCAGCTTCCGGAGGATTGGTTACAATGAGCAGTTCTTC CASSFRRIGYNEQFF
TRBJ1-5 NA TRBD1 TRBV28 TGTGCCTGCCGACAGGGGGATCAGCCCCAGCATTTT CACRQGDQPQHF
TRBJ1-5 few NA TRBV15 TGTGCCACCAGCAGAGGCCCGGTTAGCAATCAGCCCCAGCATTTT CATSRGPVSNQPQHF
TRBJ1-2 NA NA TRBV19 TGTGCCAGTAGTATAAGGGAGGCGGGCTACACCTTC CASSIREAGYTF
TRBJ1-3 NA NA TRBV11-3 TGTGCCAGCAGCCGGGGGTCTGGAAACACCATATATTTT CASSRGSGNTIYF
TRBJ2-7 NA NA TRBV19 TGTGCCAGTAGCCCCGACGGCGGTACCTACGAGCAGTACTTC CASSPDGGTYEQYF
TRBJ2-2 NA NA TRBV7-7 TGTGCCAGCAGCTTGGGGCCCCGAGGCACCGGGGAGCTGTTTTTT CASSLGPRGTGELFF
TRBJ2-3 NA NA TRBV6-5 TGTGCCAGCAGCCAGGGTCGGGGCACAGATACGCAGTATTTT CASSQGRGTDTQYF
TRBJ2-3 NA NA TRBV11-2 TGTGCCAGCAGCCTGGGGGCAGGGTGGGCAGATACGCAGTATTTT CASSLGAGWADTQYF
TRBJ2-1 NA NA TRBV5-4 TGTGCCAGCAGCTCTACCCCCCTAGGAGAGCAGTTCTTC CASSSTPLGEQFF
TRBJ2-7 NA TRBD1 TRBV24-1 TGTGCCACCAGTGATGGACCCGGACAGGGGGTACACGAGCAGTACTTC CATSDGPGQGVHEQYF
TRBJ1-2 NA NA TRBV9 TGTGCCAGCAGCGTAGACAGACAGGTAGCTAACTATGGCTACACCTTC CASSVDRQVANYGYTF
TRBJ1-2 NA TRBD1 TRBV7-3 TGTGCCAGCAGCTCAGACAGGGTCGGCTACACCTTC CASSSDRVGYTF
TRBJ2-5 NA NA TRBV12-3/TRBV12-4 TGTGCCAGCAGCCTAGGCGAGACCCAGTACTTC CASSLGETQYF
TRBJ1-6 few NA TRBV2 TGTGCCAGCTCCTTCGCGGAGAATTCACCCCTCCACTTT CASSFAENSPLHF
TRBJ1-2 NA NA TRBV20-1 TGCAGTGCTAGTTCGTACTATGGCTACACCTTC CSASSYYGYTF
TRBJ2-2 few TRBD1 TRBV5-1 TGCGCCAGCAGATCTGGGACAGCGAACACCGGGGAGCTGTTTTTT CASRSGTANTGELFF
TRBJ1-5 once NA TRBV19 TGTGCTTCAGACAGGCCGGGGAGCAATCAGCCCCAGCATTTT CASDRPGSNQPQHF
TRBJ2-1 NA TRBD2 TRBV7-8 TGTGCCAGCAGCTTAGGACTAGCGGGGGTTATGGATGAGCAGTTCTTC CASSLGLAGVMDEQFF
TRBJ1-2 NA NA TRBV14 TGTGCCAGCAGCCAAGGGGACTACTATGGCTACACCTTC CASSQGDYYGYTF
TRBJ1-6 few TRBD1 TRBV9 TGTGCCAGCAGCTACCGGGACAGGAATAATTCACCCCTCCACTTT CASSYRDRNNSPLHF
TRBJ1-3 NA NA TRBV7-9 TGTGCCAGCAGCTTAGTTTGGGCAGCCTCTGGAAACACCATATATTTT CASSLVWAASGNTIYF
TRBJ1-2 NA TRBD1 TRBV29-1 TGCAGCGTTGAAAGGGGGACAGGGGTTGGCTACACCTTC CSVERGTGVGYTF
TRBJ2-1 once TRBD2 TRBV6-6 TGTGCCAGCAGCTCGACTAGCGGAGAGCAGTTCTTC CASSSTSGEQFF
TRBJ2-2 NA NA TRBV27 TGTGCCAGCAGTTTATTCCTATCGGCTAGTGTGAACACCGGGGAGCTGTTTTTT CASSLFLSASVNTGELFF
TRBJ1-1 NA NA TRBV7-3 TGTGCCAGCAGCTCGCAGGGCGCGAACACTGAAGCTTTCTTT CASSSQGANTEAFF
TRBJ2-1 NA TRBD2 TRBV9 TGTGCCAGCAGCGCGGGACTAGCCCACAATGAGCAGTTCTTC CASSAGLAHNEQFF
TRBJ1-6 NA TRBD1 TRBV6-6 TGTGCCAGCGACAGGGAGAATAATTCACCCCTCCACTTT CASDRENNSPLHF
TRBJ2-7 NA NA TRBV12-5 TGTGCTAGTGGTTTGGTACCCAGGACACCCTCCTACGAGCAGTACTTC CASGLVPRTPSYEQYF
TRBJ2-1 NA TRBD2 TRBV7-3 TGTGCCAGCAGCTTAACTAGCGGGAGTGGCTCCTACAATGAGCAGTTCTTC CASSLTSGSGSYNEQFF
TRBJ2-1 once NA TRBV7-8 TGTGCCAGCAGCTCGCCCCCTATAAACCCCCACAATGAGCAGTTCTTC CASSSPPINPHNEQFF
TRBJ2-5 few NA TRBV7-2 TGTGCCAGCAGCTTAGGGGTAGCGGAGAGAATAGAGACCCAGTACTTC CASSLGVAERIETQYF
TRBJ2-3 NA TRBD2 TRBV28 TGTGCCAGCAGTTTTACCGGGGGAGGGTTAGATACGCAGTATTTT CASSFTGGGLDTQYF
TRBJ1-1 NA NA TRBV6-4 TGTGCCAGCAGTGAATTTGGGGGCAGGATAGGGAACACTGAAGCTTTCTTT CASSEFGGRIGNTEAFF
TRBJ2-2 NA NA TRBV28 TGTGCCAGCAGTTCCCTTAACACCGGGGAGCTGTTTTTT CASSSLNTGELFF
TRBJ2-3 NA NA TRBV3-1/TRBV3-2 TGTGCCAGCAGCCAAAGCGGGTCACGCCGCACAGATACGCAGTATTTT CASSQSGSRRTDTQYF
TRBJ1-4 NA NA TRBV25-1 TGTGCCAGCAGCCGCACCCTCGGACAGAAAAATGAAAAACTGTTTTTT CASSRTLGQKNEKLFF
TRBJ2-7 few TRBD1 TRBV7-2 TGTGCCAGCAGCCCACGGGACAGGGGTTACGAGCAGTACTTC CASSPRDRGYEQYF
TRBJ2-7 NA TRBD1 TRBV5-1 TGCGCCAGCAGCACCGGACAGGTCGGGGACGAGCAGTACTTC CASSTGQVGDEQYF